This T cell receptor (beta chain) comes out of a study of T cells after yellow fever vaccination. Notes on the study in general: Bulk-population clonotypes that are abundant could appear as contaminants in FACS-sorted repertoires.

In its sample, this clonotype was seen a few times. The target antigen is unknown. TCRdb called the 5' RACE reads again in MiXCR, with one record for every CDR3 protein. Of around 340,000 distinct CDR3 sequences in the sample, 8.7% were seen once. Trimming pared 0 bases from V and 0 bases from J, leaving 6 bases between. Germline CDR1 SGHTA, CDR2 FQGNSA. The CDR3 is 16 amino acids. The source of this sequence is a young man who received the YFV17D yellow fever vaccine. The sample in question was PBMCs, obtained on the day of the first yellow fever vaccination. The gene calls are TRBV7-2 and TRBJ1-6; the D is unclear. The CDR3 protein is CASSLARSSYNSPLHF. In DNA, the CDR3 is TGTGCCAGCAGCTTAGCGAGGAGCTCCTATAATTCACCCCTCCACTTT.